This T cell receptor (beta chain) was sequenced for a study of cytomegalovirus exposure and HLA in healthy donors. 13 Jbeta primers and 60 Vbeta primers were used for the PCR. Method: immunoSEQ multiplex PCR; TCRdb's copy keeps in-frame clones and lacks some. The table has tens of thousands of clones, more than 65% seen once. The sequence derives from a male donor in good health and CMV-seropositive. Specimen: PBMCs.

CDR3 protein: CASSIGGTDRTDTQYF. The CDR3 DNA reads TGTGCCAGTAGTATCGGCGGGACAGACCGCACAGATACGCAGTATTTT. J is TRBJ2-3 and V is TRBV19; a possible D gene is TRBD1 (7 bases). CDR3 length: 16 residues. Per the germline V gene, CDR1 is LNHDA and CDR2 is SQIVND (reference sequence). V was shortened by 3 bases and J by 1 base, with 14 bases between the two germline ends.